The 24 T cell receptor beta chains below were found in one sample sequenced in a study of blood T cell repertoires in COVID-19. Sequencing used immunoSEQ multiplex PCR; TCRdb keeps in-frame clones, though not all of them. The profile covers around 300,000 clones, with approximately 87% appearing a single time and around 4% taken by the ten largest. The specimen was peripheral blood. The receptors come from a woman aged 50 to 60 with active or convalescent COVID-19.

CDR3 sequence reads: CASRHDRGSNYEQYF. The CDR3 DNA reads TGTGCCAGCAGACACGACAGGGGGTCGAACTACGAGCAGTACTTC. The V gene is TRBV7-9, the J gene TRBJ2-7, with TRBD1 matching 9 bases. The CDR3 has 15 residues. V was pared by 6 bases and J by 3 bases, with 9 bases of the junction left unmatched. Germline V lookup: CDR1 SEHNR, CDR2 FQNEAQ (reference sequence).

The chain combines TRBV19 with TRBJ2-3; no clear D. CDR1 and CDR2 from the germline V gene are LNHDA and SQIVND (reference sequence). The CDR3 is made up of 13 amino acids. Trimming cost V 6 bases and J 6 bases, with 13 bases left between them. The CDR3 DNA follows: TGTGCCAGTAGAATCCCCGCTGCGGATACGCAGTATTTT. As protein: CASRIPAADTQYF.

The V call is TRBV10-3, the J call TRBJ2-7; perhaps TRBD1 as D (5 bases). CDR1 is ENHRY, CDR2 SYGVKD, per germline. The V end lost 6 bases, the J end lost 2 bases, and 5 bases lay between the germline ends. The CDR3 runs to 11 residues. The CDR3 nucleotides are TGTGCCATCAGGGACACCTACGAGCAGTACTTC. It specifies CAIRDTYEQYF.

V gene TRBV19 combines with J gene TRBJ2-3, with a weak D call TRBD2 (7 bases). This CDR3 comprises 15 residues. V lost 3 bases and J 4 bases, leaving 14 bases between the germline ends. CDR1 is LNHDA and CDR2 is SQIVND in the germline V gene (reference sequence). The CDR3 protein is CASSISAGAADTQYF. The CDR3 DNA follows: TGTGCCAGTAGTATCTCTGCGGGGGCGGCAGATACGCAGTATTTT.

The chain has TRBV3-1 (or the pseudogene TRBV3-2) and TRBJ1-6; 9 bases line up with TRBD1. V lost 0 bases and J lost 7; bases outside the gene matches: 1. The CDR3 loop spans 15 amino acids. Germline V gene sequence: CDR1 LGHDT, CDR2 YNNKEL (reference sequence). CDR3 nucleotide sequence: TGTGCCAGCAGCCAAGATGACAGGGGGAATTCACCCCTCCACTTT. This encodes CASSQDDRGNSPLHF.

The chain uses TRBV18 and TRBJ2-2; 8 positions agree with TRBD1. The V gene's germline CDR1 is KGHSH and CDR2 LQKENI. V lost 1 base, J lost 2 bases, and 6 bases stayed unmatched. This CDR3 contains 17 residues. The CDR3 spells CASSPLRTGRNTGELFF. In DNA, the CDR3 is TGTGCCAGCTCACCACTTAGGACAGGGCGTAACACCGGGGAGCTGTTTTTT.

This rearrangement joins TRBV18 to TRBJ2-1; 9 bases are shared with TRBD1. The J segment lost 7 bases and the V segment lost 5 bases, leaving 12 bases of the junction unmatched. The CDR3 sequence is 16 residues long. Germline V CDR1 and CDR2: KGHSH, LQKENI. The chain's CDR3 is CASSINTGGASNEQFF. The CDR3 DNA is TGTGCCAGCTCAATAAATACAGGGGGCGCGAGTAATGAGCAGTTCTTC.

The chain uses TRBV2 and TRBJ1-1; a weak D match, TRBD1 (5 bases). Germline V gene data show CDR1 as SNHLY and CDR2 as FYNNEI. V was shortened by 7 bases and J by 0 bases, with 18 bases between the two germline ends. The CDR3 is 16 amino acids. The CDR3 DNA is TGTGCCAGCAACTTGGGGGGGGTGCTCATGAACACTGAAGCTTTCTTT. Amino acid sequence: CASNLGGVLMNTEAFF.

The chain recombines TRBV2 with TRBJ2-7, with D possibly matching TRBD1 (6 bases). Trimming removed 3 bases from V and 2 bases from J, with 14 bases in between. Looked up from germline, CDR1 is SNHLY and CDR2 is FYNNEI. This CDR3 is 15 amino acids long. CDR3 DNA: TGTGCCAGCAGTGAGCAGGGGTTGGTGACCTACGAGCAGTACTTC. It encodes CASSEQGLVTYEQYF.

This clone appeared a single time. The CDR3: CASSPPLGSGRRRETQYF. CDR3 nucleotide sequence: TGTGCCAGCTCACCACCTTTGGGAAGCGGGAGAAGACGAGAGACCCAGTACTTC. The rearrangement uses TRBV18 and TRBJ2-5; TRBD2 agrees at 8 bases. The CDR3 sequence is 18 residues long. Trimming cost V 0 bases and J 4 bases; bases outside gene matches: 13. Germline values: CDR1 KGHSH, CDR2 LQKENI.

The CDR3: CASSPYSVGELFF. CDR3 in DNA: TGTGCCAGCAGCCCCTATTCGGTCGGGGAGCTGTTTTTT. The rearrangement joins TRBV7-9 to TRBJ2-2; D is ambiguous. The CDR3 sequence is 13 residues long. V was shortened by 5 bases and J by 7 bases, with 11 bases between the two germline ends. Per germline, CDR1 SEHNR and CDR2 FQNEAQ (reference sequence).

This clone was found a few times. The chain couples TRBV7-9 to TRBJ2-7; 7 bases line up with TRBD1. Germline V gene sequence: CDR1 SEHNR, CDR2 FQNEAQ (reference sequence). The CDR3 totals 15 residues. V shed 4 bases, J shed 3 bases, and the junction held 9 bases outside the gene matches. In DNA form, the CDR3 reads TGTGCCAGCAGCTCCACGGACAGGCTCATCTACGAGCAGTACTTC. As protein: CASSSTDRLIYEQYF. Looking up the rest from reference TRBV7-9 and TRBJ2-7 gives the full variable domain: DTGVSQNPRHKITKRGQNVTFRCDPISEHNRLYWYRQTLGQGPEFLTYFQNEAQLEKSRLLSDRFSAERPKGSFSTLEIQRTEQGDSAMYLCASSSTDRLIYEQYFGPGTRLTVT.

This chain connects TRBV7-3 to TRBJ2-6, with D tentatively TRBD2 (5 bases). Trimming stripped 5 bases from V and 1 base from J, with 9 bases between. Germline values: CDR1 SGHTA, CDR2 FQGTGA. The CDR3 covers 15 residues. DNA of the CDR3: TGTGCCAGCAGCCCCCGGGGATCTGGGGCCAACGTCCTGACTTTC. Translated, it gives CASSPRGSGANVLTF.

This clone was recorded only once. This CDR3 is also generated by other DNA sequences in the sample. The V gene is TRBV6-5, the J gene TRBJ1-2; D not certain. This CDR3 contains 13 residues. Germline V lookup: CDR1 MNHEY, CDR2 SVGAGI. With 2 bases removed from V and 2 bases from J, the gap between germline ends came to 6 bases. The CDR3 bases are TGTGCCAGCAGTTACGGCGGGAACTATGGCTACACCTTC. Amino acid sequence: CASSYGGNYGYTF.

The chain's CDR3 is CASTYRALGNQPQHF. In nucleotides, the CDR3 is TGTGCCAGCACCTACAGGGCCCTTGGCAATCAGCCCCAGCATTTT. The chain links TRBV2 to TRBJ1-5, with D perhaps matching TRBD1 (6 bases). The CDR3 has 15 amino acids. With 7 bases removed from V and 2 bases from J, the gap between germline ends came to 15 bases. Germline V gene data show CDR1 as SNHLY and CDR2 as FYNNEI.

The chain is built from TRBV11-2 and TRBJ2-5, with D perhaps TRBD2 (5 bases). The length of the CDR3 is 12 residues. The germline V and J ends were trimmed by 7 bases and 3 bases, with 9 bases remaining between them. Per the germline V gene, CDR1 is SGHAT and CDR2 is FQNNGV. CDR3 sequence (DNA): TGTGCCAGCACCGGACTCGAAGAGACCCAGTACTTC. Encoded protein: CASTGLEETQYF. The full variable domain, its missing parts supplied by reference TRBV11-2 and TRBJ2-5, is EAGVAQSPRYKIIEKRQSVAFWCNPISGHATLYWYQQILGQGPKLLIQFQNNGVVDDSQLPKDRFSAERLKGVDSTLKIQPAKLEDSAVYLCASTGLEETQYFGPGTRLLVL.

The V call is TRBV27, the J call TRBJ1-5, with D tentatively TRBD1 (6 bases). Trimming left V 4 bases short and J 4 bases short, with 17 bases between. Germline lookup yields CDR1 MNHEY and CDR2 SMNVEV (reference sequence). The CDR3 covers 16 residues. CDR3 DNA sequence: TGTGCCAGCAGTTCACGGGCGGGGGGCTTTAATCAGCCCCAGCATTTT. It specifies CASSSRAGGFNQPQHF.

This clone appeared once. The rearrangement uses TRBV28 and TRBJ1-2; 7 positions match TRBD1. CDR3 length: 14 residues. Trimming at V came to 6 bases and at J to 2 bases, leaving 6 bases not matched to a gene. Germline lookup yields CDR1 MDHEN and CDR2 SYDVKM. The CDR3 here is CASRWAGGNYGYTF. CDR3 nucleotide sequence: TGTGCCAGCAGATGGGCAGGGGGAAACTATGGCTACACCTTC.

V gene TRBV7-9 combines with J gene TRBJ1-1; 7 nucleotides align to TRBD1. CDR1 is SEHNR and CDR2 is FQNEAQ in the germline V gene (reference sequence). The CDR3 totals 15 residues. The trim removed 5 bases at V and 4 bases at J, leaving 10 bases unmatched. The CDR3 bases are TGTGCCAGCAGCCCCCGGGACAGATCGAGCACTGAAGCTTTCTTT. Its protein product is CASSPRDRSSTEAFF.

V is TRBV9 and J is TRBJ1-1, with D maybe TRBD1 (5 bases). Germline V gene sequence: CDR1 SGDLS, CDR2 YYNGEE. Trimming shortened V by 3 bases and J by 2 bases, and 20 bases separated the two germline ends. This CDR3 is built from 17 residues. CDR3 residues: CASSGARGFQGNTEAFF. The CDR3 DNA sequence: TGTGCCAGCAGCGGTGCCCGGGGGTTCCAGGGTAACACTGAAGCTTTCTTT.

The gene calls are TRBV11-3 and TRBJ2-2; TRBD1 agrees at 12 bases. Germline loops: CDR1 SGHNT, CDR2 YENEEA. This CDR3 has 16 residues. V shed 7 bases, J shed 5 bases, and the junction held 8 bases outside the gene matches. CDR3 sequence reads: CASTGTGGKGTGELFF. The DNA of the CDR3 is TGTGCCAGCACCGGGACAGGGGGCAAGGGAACCGGGGAGCTGTTTTTT.

The genes are TRBV28 and TRBJ2-3; no clear D. Germline CDR1 reads MDHEN; CDR2 reads SYDVKM. V was clipped by 5 bases and J by 3 bases, with 6 bases between them. The CDR3 consists of 12 residues. The CDR3 spells CASSQTTDTQYF. CDR3 DNA: TGTGCCAGCAGTCAGACTACAGATACGCAGTATTTT.

The count of this clone is one. This chain connects TRBV7-9 to TRBJ1-5, with D maybe TRBD1 (5 bases). Trimming cost V 4 bases and J 4 bases, with 8 bases left between them. This CDR3 is 13 amino acids long. Germline CDR1 is SEHNR and CDR2 is FQNEAQ (reference sequence). The CDR3 here is CASSSAGNQPQHF. The CDR3 DNA sequence: TGTGCCAGCAGCTCCGCAGGGAATCAGCCCCAGCATTTT.

CDR3 sequence reads: CASSILGTQYF. CDR3 sequence (DNA): TGTGCCAGTAGTATTCTCGGTACGCAGTATTTT. The chain combines TRBV19 with TRBJ2-3; D is ambiguous. This CDR3 is built from 11 residues. V lost 3 bases and J 8 bases, leaving 6 bases between the germline ends. Per the germline V gene, CDR1 is LNHDA and CDR2 is SQIVND (reference sequence).